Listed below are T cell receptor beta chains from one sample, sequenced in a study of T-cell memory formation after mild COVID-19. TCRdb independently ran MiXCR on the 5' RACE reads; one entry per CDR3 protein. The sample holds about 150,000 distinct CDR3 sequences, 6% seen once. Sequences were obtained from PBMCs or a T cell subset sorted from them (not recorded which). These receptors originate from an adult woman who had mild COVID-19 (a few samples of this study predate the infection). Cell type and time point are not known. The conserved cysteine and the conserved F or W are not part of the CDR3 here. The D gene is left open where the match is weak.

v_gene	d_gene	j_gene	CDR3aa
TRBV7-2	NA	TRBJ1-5	ASSVTVNQPQH
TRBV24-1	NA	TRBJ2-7	ATSDPGTDHEQY
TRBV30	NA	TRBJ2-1	AWSSWGAYNEQF
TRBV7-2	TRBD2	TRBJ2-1	ASSDYGLAANEQF
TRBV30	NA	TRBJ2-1	AWGGNNEQF
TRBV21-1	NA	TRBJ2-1	ASSKYRSSGSSYNEQF
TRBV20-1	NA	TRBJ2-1	SAGGQTYNEQF
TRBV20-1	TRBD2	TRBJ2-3	SANPLGIAGGPQDTQY
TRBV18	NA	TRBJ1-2	ASSPGLDYT
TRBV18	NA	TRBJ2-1	ASSPLTGTNEQF
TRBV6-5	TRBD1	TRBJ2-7	ASRRQGGYEQY
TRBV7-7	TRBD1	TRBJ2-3	ASSLGGTGADTQY
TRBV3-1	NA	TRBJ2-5	ASSQDLNSGQETQY
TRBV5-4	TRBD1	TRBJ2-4	ASSFEGGGVNIQY
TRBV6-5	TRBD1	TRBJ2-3	ASRDRGLRTDTQY
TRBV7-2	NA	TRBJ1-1	ASSLVRDTEAF
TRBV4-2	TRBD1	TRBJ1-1	ASSQSGTGGPMNTEAF
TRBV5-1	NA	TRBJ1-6	ASSQGPNNSPLH
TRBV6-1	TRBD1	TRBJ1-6	ASSLRGQGNYNSPLH
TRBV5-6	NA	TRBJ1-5	ASSLGGVGRTQPQH
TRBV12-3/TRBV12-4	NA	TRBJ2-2	ASSLSVGRAGELF
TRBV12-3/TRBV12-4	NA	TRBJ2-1	ASSTRGPGGKSYNEQF
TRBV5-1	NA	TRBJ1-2	ASSSETVANYGYT
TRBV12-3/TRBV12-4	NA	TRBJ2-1	ASRRTLEGSSYNEQF
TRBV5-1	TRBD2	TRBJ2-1	ASSPERGQANEQF
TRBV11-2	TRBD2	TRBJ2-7	ASSLVFSGRSYEQY
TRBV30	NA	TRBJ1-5	AWTGQTSNQPQH
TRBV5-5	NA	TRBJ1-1	ASSFGGPTEAF
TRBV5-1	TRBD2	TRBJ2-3	ASNPTSSTDTQY
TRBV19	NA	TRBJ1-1	ASSPLRREAF
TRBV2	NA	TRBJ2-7	ASSEWEFYEQY
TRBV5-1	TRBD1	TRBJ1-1	ASSAVTGAATEAF
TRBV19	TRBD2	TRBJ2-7	ASIPNRGEKY
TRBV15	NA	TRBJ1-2	ATSRDPRLGWGANYGYT
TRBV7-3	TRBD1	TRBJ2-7	ASSDRVGYEQY